Included here is one T cell receptor beta chain sequence, with context. Its antigen remains unidentified. The study ran its PCR with 60 Vbeta and 13 Jbeta primers. The protocol was immunoSEQ multiplex PCR, while the TCRdb copy is restricted to in-frame clones and leaves out a portion. Of some 170,000 clones detected, 70% to 85% appear once; the ten largest clones hold around 3.4%. V trimming: 5 bases; J trimming: 13 bases; junction bases outside the gene matches: 12. The CDR3 consists of 15 residues. The germline V gene encodes CDR1 SGHAT and CDR2 FQDESV (reference sequence). The entry originates in a study of cytomegalovirus exposure and HLA in healthy donors. Whole-study context: The Caucasian-associated ancestry cluster contained 81% of the roughly 400 genotyped donors. The study, taken as a whole, reports: In an earlier analysis, most TCR beta V segments were productive about 87% or about 30% of the time. Later analysis indicated greater clonal expansion among HLA-associated TCR beta chains than among equally common other chains.

V is TRBV11-1 and J is TRBJ2-5; 14 positions agree with TRBD2. The sequence was obtained from a young man in good health and CMV-seropositive. The sample comprised PBMCs. The CDR3 DNA is TGTGCCAGCAGCGGAACCGGGACTAGCGGGGGAATTCCGTACTTC. Translated: CASSGTGTSGGIPYF.